The sequence of this T cell receptor beta chain was determined in a study of identical twins. Study conclusions and caveats: Out-of-frame alpha sequences common to twins were enriched for low generation probability. Modeled out-of-frame TCR alpha sharing in monozygotic twins fell below observed levels.

As concerns this clonotype: Its antigen is unknown.

Germline V lookup: CDR1 KGHDR, CDR2 SFDVKD. The CDR3 has 15 amino acids. V lost 4 bases and J lost 2; bases outside the gene matches: 6. Through template switching, a universal primer site was introduced, and the cDNA contained unique molecular identifiers. TCRdb re-derived calls from the 5' RACE reads in MiXCR, one entry per CDR3 protein. The table includes 450,000 to 600,000 distinct CDR3 sequences, approximately 20% detected once. The sample also formed part of further work on yellow fever vaccine responses in identical twins.

The clonotype comes from a woman aged 18-29 years in good health. The sample taken for sequencing was CD4+ T cells sorted from blood. This sequence joins TRBV24-1 and TRBJ2-5; 7 bases are a match to TRBD1. This CDR3 reads CATSEPGTVQETQYF. CDR3 coding DNA: TGTGCCACCAGTGAACCAGGGACAGTACAAGAGACCCAGTACTTC.